Each of the 30 T cell receptor beta chains below was sequenced from the same sample in a study of blood T cell repertoires in COVID-19. Method: immunoSEQ multiplex PCR; TCRdb's copy keeps in-frame clones and lacks some. Of 85,000 to 130,000 clones in the sample, about four fifths were seen once. Sequenced input: peripheral blood. These receptors all stem from a man in his fifties or sixties with acute or convalescent COVID-19.

The chain carries TRBV24-1 and TRBJ1-1; a weak D match, TRBD1 (6 bases). The germline V gene encodes CDR1 KGHDR and CDR2 SFDVKD. This CDR3 is 14 amino acids long. Trimming stripped 5 bases from V and 10 bases from J, with 19 bases between. CDR3 in DNA: TGTGCCACCAGTGGCCGGGACACTCGAAGGGCAGCTTTCTTT. Translated, it gives CATSGRDTRRAAFF.

This rearrangement joins TRBV27 to TRBJ1-3, with D perhaps matching TRBD1 (6 bases). This CDR3 contains 14 residues. Trimming took off 7 bases at V and 2 bases at J, with 12 bases between the two ends. Germline V gene sequence: CDR1 MNHEY, CDR2 SMNVEV (reference sequence). The DNA for the CDR3 is TGTGCCAGCACCCAGACAGGCGCTGGAAACACCATATATTTT. This codes for CASTQTGAGNTIYF.

J is TRBJ2-5 and V is TRBV5-4; D not resolved. V lost 4 bases to trimming and J lost 0 bases, with 7 bases between them. Per germline, CDR1 SGHNT and CDR2 YYREEE (reference sequence). This CDR3 contains 13 residues. CDR3 sequence (DNA): TGTGCCAGCAGCGCGCGGAACCAAGAGACCCAGTACTTC. As protein: CASSARNQETQYF.

V and J are TRBV5-1 and TRBJ2-2; 13 nucleotides align to TRBD2. With V trimmed by 5 bases and J by 7 bases, 5 bases remained unmatched. The CDR3 totals 15 residues. Germline V gene lookup returns CDR1 SGHRS and CDR2 YFSETQ. DNA of the CDR3: TGCGCCAGCAGACAGGGACTAGCGGGAAGCGGGGAGCTGTTTTTT. This encodes CASRQGLAGSGELFF.

The chain couples TRBV10-3 to TRBJ2-1; TRBD2 matches at 9 bases. This CDR3 has 13 amino acids. The V segment lost 7 bases and the J segment 7 bases; nucleotides outside the gene matches: 5. Germline-derived CDR1 and CDR2 are ENHRY and SYGVKD. Here the CDR3 reads CAINPGLANEQFF. The CDR3 DNA reads TGTGCCATCAACCCGGGACTAGCAAATGAGCAGTTCTTC.

This chain joins TRBV28 and TRBJ1-5; the match to TRBD1 covers 8 bases. Per the germline V gene, CDR1 is MDHEN and CDR2 is SYDVKM. Trimming removed 6 bases from V and 3 bases from J; junction bases left unmatched: 4. The CDR3 runs 14 residues. The CDR3: CASSWTGNNQPQHF. CDR3 in DNA: TGTGCCAGCAGCTGGACAGGGAACAATCAGCCCCAGCATTTT.

The DNA for the CDR3 is TGTGCCAGCAGCTTAGGAAGCGGGCCAGGGGAGACCCAGTACTTC. It is translated as CASSLGSGPGETQYF. The genes are TRBV11-2 and TRBJ2-5; tentatively, D is TRBD2 (6 bases). CDR1 is SGHAT and CDR2 is FQNNGV in the germline V gene. The V end lost 1 base, the J end lost 5 bases, and 14 bases lay between the germline ends. This CDR3 region has 15 residues.

This CDR3 reads CASSRIAGGGNEQFF. The CDR3 DNA reads TGCGCCAGCTCCCGGATAGCGGGAGGGGGGAATGAGCAGTTCTTC. The V call is TRBV4-3, the J call TRBJ2-1; 11 bases map to TRBD2. In germline, CDR1 is LGHNA, CDR2 YSLEER. Trimming at V came to 8 bases and at J to 7 bases, leaving 10 bases not matched to a gene. The CDR3 is made up of 15 amino acids.

The chain combines TRBV19 with TRBJ2-1, with 9 bases matching TRBD2. Trimming at V came to 6 bases and at J to 0 bases, leaving 6 bases not matched to a gene. This CDR3 contains 16 residues. Germline V gene lookup returns CDR1 LNHDA and CDR2 SQIVND (reference sequence). The CDR3 loop is CASRLLSGSSYNEQFF. For the CDR3, the DNA is TGTGCCAGTAGGCTACTTAGCGGGAGCTCCTACAATGAGCAGTTCTTC. Filled out from reference TRBV19 and TRBJ2-1, the complete variable domain reads DGGITQSPKYLFRKEGQNVTLSCEQNLNHDAMYWYRQDPGQGLRLIYYSQIVNDFQKGDIAEGYSVSREKKESFPLTVTSAQKNPTAFYLCASRLLSGSSYNEQFFGPGTRLTVL.

The sample holds a few counts of this clone. The rearrangement joins TRBV28 to TRBJ1-2; perhaps TRBD1 as D (5 bases). CDR3 length equals 14 residues. V lost 6 bases, J lost 8 bases, and 19 bases lay in between. Germline CDR1 reads MDHEN; CDR2 reads SYDVKM. The CDR3 protein is CASSPGQGPWGYTF. The CDR3 DNA follows: TGTGCCAGCAGCCCCGGTCAGGGCCCTTGGGGCTACACCTTC.

The chain joins TRBV7-6 to TRBJ2-1; TRBD2 aligns across 16 bases. CDR1 and CDR2 (germline): SGHVS, FNYEAQ. V dropped 3 bases and J dropped 6; count of bases not matched to a gene: 2. The CDR3 is 16 residues long. The CDR3 DNA sequence: TGTGCCAGCAGCTTTGGGACTAGCGGGAGGGTCAATGAGCAGTTCTTC. It translates to CASSFGTSGRVNEQFF.

The rearrangement links TRBV5-6 to TRBJ2-7, with D unclear. The germline V gene has CDR1 SGHDT and CDR2 YYEEEE. The ends were cut back, 1 base at V and 3 bases at J, with 5 bases in the middle. The CDR3 sequence is 12 residues long. Here the CDR3 reads CASSLSGYEQYV. DNA for the CDR3: TGTGCCAGCAGCTTGTCGGGCTACGAGCAGTACGTC.

The chain couples TRBV28 to TRBJ2-7; D is perhaps TRBD2 (7 bases). The germline V gene has CDR1 MDHEN and CDR2 SYDVKM. V lost 5 bases to trimming and J lost 3 bases, with 17 bases between them. This CDR3 has 15 amino acids. CDR3 residues: CASSRAGEGDYEQYF. CDR3 sequence (DNA): TGTGCCAGCAGTAGGGCGGGAGAGGGGGACTACGAGCAGTACTTC.

In its sample, this clone was seen once. The chain recombines TRBV28 with TRBJ2-7, with 7 bases identical to TRBD2. J was trimmed by 5 bases and V by 5 bases; bases with no gene match: 12. Germline CDR1 MDHEN, CDR2 SYDVKM. This CDR3 is built from 15 residues. In DNA, the CDR3 is TGTGCCAGCAGTCCCCCAGAGGGAGGGTTGAACGAGCAGTACTTC. This encodes CASSPPEGGLNEQYF.

J is TRBJ2-3 and V is TRBV14; perhaps TRBD2 as D (5 bases). Germline CDR1 is SGHDN and CDR2 is FVKESK. V lost 2 bases and J 2 bases, leaving 11 bases between the germline ends. This CDR3 is built from 15 residues. The CDR3 DNA reads TGTGCCAGCAGCCAAACGGGAAAGTACACAGATACGCAGTATTTT. This encodes CASSQTGKYTDTQYF.

The J gene is TRBJ2-3, the V gene TRBV28, with D possibly TRBD2 on 5 matching bases. The CDR3 length is 14 residues. Germline CDR1 reads MDHEN; CDR2 reads SYDVKM. Trimming stripped 10 bases from V and 4 bases from J, with 18 bases between. CDR3 DNA: TGTGCCATCGCCGGGAACTTCGGGGCAGATACGCAGTATTTT. Residues: CAIAGNFGADTQYF.

The chain recombines TRBV9 with TRBJ2-1; D is uncertain. The CDR3 runs 18 residues. From germline, CDR1 is SGDLS and CDR2 YYNGEE. Trimming took off 0 bases at V and 1 base at J, with 17 bases between the two ends. The CDR3 bases are TGTGCCAGCAGCGTAGCTTCATCGACTCGTGGGTCCTACAATGAGCAGTTCTTC. As protein: CASSVASSTRGSYNEQFF. The whole variable domain, filled in from reference TRBV9 and TRBJ2-1, reads DSGVTQTPKHLITATGQRVTLRCSPRSGDLSVYWYQQSLDQGLQFLIQYYNGEERAKGNILERFSAQQFPDLHSELNLSSLELGDSALYFCASSVASSTRGSYNEQFFGPGTRLTVL.

This rearrangement joins TRBV29-1 to TRBJ2-7; 7 bases fit TRBD2. V trimming: 2 bases; J trimming: 7 bases; junction bases outside the gene matches: 11. This CDR3 region has 14 residues. Germline CDR1 is SQVTM and CDR2 is ANQGSEA. The CDR3 protein is CSVESAGVSGEQYF. For the CDR3, the DNA is TGCAGCGTTGAATCTGCGGGAGTGTCGGGAGAGCAGTACTTC.

The chain combines TRBV10-1 with TRBJ2-6; D is unresolved. Between the trimmed V and J ends, which lost 0 bases and 0 bases, there was a span of 6 bases. The V gene's germline CDR1 is WNHNN and CDR2 SYGVQD (reference sequence). CDR3 length: 16 residues. CDR3 protein: CASSESRLSGANVLTF. The CDR3, as DNA: TGCGCCAGCAGTGAGTCGCGGCTCTCTGGGGCCAACGTCCTGACTTTC.

This clone was seen only once. The chain carries TRBV7-9 and TRBJ2-1; perhaps TRBD2 as D (6 bases). The CDR3 is 13 residues long. Trimming took 1 base from V and 10 from J, leaving 11 bases between them. Germline values: CDR1 SEHNR, CDR2 FQNEAQ (reference sequence). This chain's CDR3 is CASSLVGLGEQFF. CDR3 nucleotides: TGTGCCAGCAGCTTAGTGGGACTCGGCGAGCAGTTCTTC.

V is TRBV7-2 and J is TRBJ2-1; D unresolved. Trimming pared 1 base from V and 4 bases from J, leaving 5 bases between. Germline V gene sequence: CDR1 SGHTA, CDR2 FQGNSA. The CDR3 has 13 residues. The DNA for the CDR3 is TGTGCCAGCAGCTTAGTACAGTACAATGAGCAGTTCTTC. Amino acids: CASSLVQYNEQFF.

This chain uses TRBV19 with TRBJ2-7; D might be TRBD2 (5 bases). Trimming stripped 1 base from V and 3 bases from J, with 10 bases between. Germline V gives CDR1 LNHDA, CDR2 SQIVND (reference sequence). The CDR3 has 14 residues. CDR3 in amino acids: CASSIGLSGYEQYV. For the CDR3, the DNA is TGTGCCAGTAGTATAGGATTGAGCGGCTACGAGCAGTACGTC.

Here the CDR3 DNA reads TGTGCCAGCAGTGAAGCATCGTCTTATGGCTACACCTTC. Protein product: CASSEASSYGYTF. The chain uses TRBV6-1 and TRBJ1-2; D uncertain. Trimming removed 0 bases from V and 5 bases from J, with 7 bases in between. CDR3 length: 13 amino acids. Germline CDR1 MNHNS, CDR2 SASEGT.

This clone was seen a few times. The chain is built from TRBV4-2 and TRBJ1-3; TRBD1 aligns across 10 bases. Germline V gene lookup returns CDR1 LGHNA and CDR2 YNFKEQ. J lost 7 bases, V lost 6 bases, and 9 bases had no gene match. The CDR3 sequence is 15 residues long. CDR3 DNA: TGTGCCAGCAGTCCGGGACAGGGGTCTTCTAACACCATATATTTT. Amino acids: CASSPGQGSSNTIYF.

V usage is TRBV18 and J usage is TRBJ1-2, with 9 bases identical to TRBD1. Germline-derived CDR1 and CDR2 are KGHSH and LQKENI. Trimming cost V 2 bases and J 1 base; bases outside gene matches: 2. This CDR3 comprises 15 residues. This CDR3 is CASSPGTGSNYGYTF. The CDR3, as DNA: TGTGCCAGCTCACCAGGGACAGGGAGTAACTATGGCTACACCTTC.

This rearrangement joins TRBV7-2 to TRBJ2-3; no clear D gene. CDR1 is SGHTA and CDR2 is FQGNSA in the germline V gene. There are 17 residues in the CDR3. Trimming pared 1 base from V and 2 bases from J, leaving 16 bases between. CDR3 nucleotide sequence: TGTGCCAGCAGCTTAGTTCCGGAATGGGCCAACACAGATACGCAGTATTTT. This sequence encodes CASSLVPEWANTDTQYF. The full variable domain, completed using reference TRBV7-2 and TRBJ2-3, is GAGVSQSPSNKVTEKGKDVELRCDPISGHTALYWYRQSLGQGLEFLIYFQGNSAPDKSGLPSDRFSAERTGGSVSTLTIQRTQQEDSAVYLCASSLVPEWANTDTQYFGPGTRLTVL.

The chain combines TRBV11-3 with TRBJ2-1; TRBD1 matches 8 bases. Per the germline V gene, CDR1 is SGHNT and CDR2 is YENEEA. The trim removed 5 bases at V and 6 bases at J, leaving 3 bases unmatched. The CDR3 is made up of 13 amino acids. CDR3 sequence: CASSPDRVNEQFF. The CDR3 nucleotides are TGTGCCAGCAGCCCGGACAGGGTCAATGAGCAGTTCTTC.

The genes are TRBV18 and TRBJ1-2, with D perhaps TRBD1 (5 bases). The CDR3 contains 14 residues. Germline V CDR1 and CDR2: KGHSH, LQKENI. Deletions cut 6 bases from V and 8 bases from J, with 19 bases between. CDR3 DNA sequence: TGTGCCAGCTCCTTGGGGACTTCTCAAGGGGGCTACACCTTC. It encodes CASSLGTSQGGYTF.

The rearrangement uses TRBV7-9 and TRBJ1-6, with TRBD1 as a possible D gene (6 bases). The germline V gene has CDR1 SEHNR and CDR2 FQNEAQ (reference sequence). CDR3 length: 18 amino acids. Trimming removed 1 base at V and 4 bases at J, with 17 bases between. This CDR3 is CASSLDSGGAFYNSPLHF. The CDR3 DNA reads as TGTGCCAGCAGCTTAGACAGCGGGGGCGCTTTTTATAATTCACCCCTCCACTTT. The whole variable domain, remainder taken from reference TRBV7-9 and TRBJ1-6, is DTGVSQNPRHKITKRGQNVTFRCDPISEHNRLYWYRQTLGQGPEFLTYFQNEAQLEKSRLLSDRFSAERPKGSFSTLEIQRTEQGDSAMYLCASSLDSGGAFYNSPLHFGNGTRLTVT.

The chain carries TRBV18 and TRBJ1-4; no clear D. The germline gives CDR1 KGHSH, CDR2 LQKENI. The V end lost 0 bases, the J end lost 3 bases, and 11 bases lay between the germline ends. This CDR3 comprises 16 residues. CDR3: CASSPPGGFPNEKLFF. The CDR3 region has the DNA TGTGCCAGCTCACCACCTGGCGGGTTCCCTAATGAAAAACTGTTTTTT.